The TCR beta chain under discussion was sequenced for a study of T cell responses to AZD1222 COVID-19 vaccine. Germline-derived CDR1 and CDR2 are LNHDA and SQIVND (reference sequence). The ends were cut back, 7 bases at V and 4 bases at J, with 13 bases in the middle. The CDR3 spans 13 residues. Repertoires were generated with immunoSEQ multiplex PCR, while TCRdb's copy carries only in-frame clones and drops some. The sample has 110,000 to 150,000 clones; about 90% are singletons. The chain carries TRBV19 and TRBJ2-5; perhaps D is TRBD1 or TRBD2 (5 bases each). This clonotype was obtained from an adult in good health. The sample in question was peripheral blood, obtained on day 0 of AZD1222 vaccination. CDR3 bases: TGTGCCAGTATGAGGGGCGGAGGAGAGACCCAGTACTTC. It is translated as CASMRGGGETQYF.